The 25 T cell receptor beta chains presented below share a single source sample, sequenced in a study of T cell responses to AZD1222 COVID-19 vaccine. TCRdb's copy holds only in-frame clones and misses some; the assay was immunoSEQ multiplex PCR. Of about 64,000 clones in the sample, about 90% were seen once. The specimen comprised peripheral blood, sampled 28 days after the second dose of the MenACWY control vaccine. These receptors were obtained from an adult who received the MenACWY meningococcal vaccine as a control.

The CDR3 here is CAIRGLAGFEQYF. The CDR3 bases are TGTGCCATCAGGGGACTAGCGGGTTTCGAGCAGTACTTC. The chain carries TRBV10-3 and TRBJ2-7, with 12 bases identical to TRBD2. The CDR3 extends over 13 amino acids. V gave up 6 bases and J gave up 6 bases; unmatched junction bases: 3. Germline V gene lookup returns CDR1 ENHRY and CDR2 SYGVKD.

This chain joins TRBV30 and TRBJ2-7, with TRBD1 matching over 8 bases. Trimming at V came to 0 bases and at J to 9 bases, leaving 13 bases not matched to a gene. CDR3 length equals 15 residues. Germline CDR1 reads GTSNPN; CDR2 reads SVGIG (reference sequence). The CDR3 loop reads CAWSVGGRGLGVQYF. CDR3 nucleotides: TGTGCCTGGAGTGTAGGGGGCAGGGGGCTAGGAGTGCAGTACTTC.

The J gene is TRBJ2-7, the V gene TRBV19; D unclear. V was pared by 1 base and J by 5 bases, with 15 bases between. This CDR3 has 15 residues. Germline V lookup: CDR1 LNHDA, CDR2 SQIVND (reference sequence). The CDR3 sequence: CASSIAQTVMHEQYF. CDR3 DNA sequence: TGTGCCAGTAGTATAGCACAGACGGTTATGCACGAGCAGTACTTC.

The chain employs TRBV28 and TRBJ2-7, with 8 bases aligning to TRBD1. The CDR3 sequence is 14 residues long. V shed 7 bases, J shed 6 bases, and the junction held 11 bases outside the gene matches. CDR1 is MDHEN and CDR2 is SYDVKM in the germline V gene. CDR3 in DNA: TGTGCCAGCAACCAGGGGGCTACCTTCCGCGAGCAGTACTTC. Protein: CASNQGATFREQYF.

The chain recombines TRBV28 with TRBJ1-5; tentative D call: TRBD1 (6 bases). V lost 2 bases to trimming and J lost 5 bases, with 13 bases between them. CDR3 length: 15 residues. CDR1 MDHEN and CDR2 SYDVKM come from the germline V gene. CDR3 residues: CASSLGPGEDQPQHF. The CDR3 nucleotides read TGTGCCAGCAGTTTAGGCCCAGGGGAGGATCAGCCCCAGCATTTT.

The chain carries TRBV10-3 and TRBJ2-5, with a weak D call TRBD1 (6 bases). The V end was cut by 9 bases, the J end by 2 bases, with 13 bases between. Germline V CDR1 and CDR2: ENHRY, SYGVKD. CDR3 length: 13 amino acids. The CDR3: CAISRDTQETQYF. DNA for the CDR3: TGTGCCATTTCTCGGGACACTCAAGAGACCCAGTACTTC.

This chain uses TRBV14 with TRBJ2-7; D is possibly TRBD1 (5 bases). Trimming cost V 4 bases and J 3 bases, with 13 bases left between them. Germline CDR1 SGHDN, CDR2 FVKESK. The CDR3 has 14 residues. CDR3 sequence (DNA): TGTGCCAGCAGCCCCTTCCAGGGTTACTACGAGCAGTACTTC. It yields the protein CASSPFQGYYEQYF. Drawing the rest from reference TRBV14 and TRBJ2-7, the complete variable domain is EAGVTQFPSHSVIEKGQTVTLRCDPISGHDNLYWYRRVMGKEIKFLLHFVKESKQDESGMPNNRFLAERTGGTYSTLKVQPAELEDSGVYFCASSPFQGYYEQYFGPGTRLTVT.

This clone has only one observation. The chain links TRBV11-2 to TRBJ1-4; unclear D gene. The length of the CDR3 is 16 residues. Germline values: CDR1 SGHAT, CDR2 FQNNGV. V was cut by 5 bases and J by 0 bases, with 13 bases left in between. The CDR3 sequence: CASSPYRGSTNEKLFF. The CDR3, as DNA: TGTGCCAGCAGCCCTTACAGAGGATCAACTAATGAAAAACTGTTTTTT.

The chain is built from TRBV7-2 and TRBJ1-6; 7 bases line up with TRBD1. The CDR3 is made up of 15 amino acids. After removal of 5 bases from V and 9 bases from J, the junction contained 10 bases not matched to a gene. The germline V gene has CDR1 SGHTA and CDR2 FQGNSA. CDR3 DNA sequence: TGTGCCAGCAGCGTTTTAGGGGGCGCCGGTTCACCCCTCCACTTT. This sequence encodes CASSVLGGAGSPLHF.

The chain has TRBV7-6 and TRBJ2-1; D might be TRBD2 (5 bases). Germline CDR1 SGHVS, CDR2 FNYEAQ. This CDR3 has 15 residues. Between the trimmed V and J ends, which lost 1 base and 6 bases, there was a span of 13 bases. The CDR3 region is CASSLEAVGFNEQFF. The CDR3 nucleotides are TGTGCCAGCAGCTTAGAAGCGGTGGGGTTCAATGAGCAGTTCTTC.

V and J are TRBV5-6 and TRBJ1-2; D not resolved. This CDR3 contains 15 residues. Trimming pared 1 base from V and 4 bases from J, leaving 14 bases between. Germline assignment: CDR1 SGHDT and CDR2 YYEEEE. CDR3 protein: CASSLIKRASYGYTF. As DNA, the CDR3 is TGTGCCAGCAGCTTGATTAAGCGGGCGAGCTATGGCTACACCTTC.

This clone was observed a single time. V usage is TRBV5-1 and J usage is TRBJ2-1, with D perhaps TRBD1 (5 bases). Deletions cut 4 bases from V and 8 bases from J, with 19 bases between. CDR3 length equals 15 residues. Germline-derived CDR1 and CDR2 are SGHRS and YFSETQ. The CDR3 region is CASSMSRGVRDEQFF. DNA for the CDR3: TGCGCCAGCAGCATGAGTAGGGGCGTTCGGGATGAGCAGTTCTTC.

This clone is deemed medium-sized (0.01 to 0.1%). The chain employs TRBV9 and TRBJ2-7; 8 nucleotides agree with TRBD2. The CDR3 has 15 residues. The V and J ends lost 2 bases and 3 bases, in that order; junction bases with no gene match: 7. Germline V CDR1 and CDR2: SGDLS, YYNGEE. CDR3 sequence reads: CASSVSGGPNYEQYF. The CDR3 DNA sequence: TGTGCCAGCAGCGTTTCGGGGGGGCCGAACTACGAGCAGTACTTC.

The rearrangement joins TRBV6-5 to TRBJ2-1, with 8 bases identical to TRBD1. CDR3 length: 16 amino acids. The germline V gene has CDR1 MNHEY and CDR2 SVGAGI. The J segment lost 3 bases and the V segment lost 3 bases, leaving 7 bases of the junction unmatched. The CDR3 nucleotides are TGTGCCAGCAGTTATTCGGGACAGGTTTACTACAATGAGCAGTTCTTC. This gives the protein CASSYSGQVYYNEQFF.

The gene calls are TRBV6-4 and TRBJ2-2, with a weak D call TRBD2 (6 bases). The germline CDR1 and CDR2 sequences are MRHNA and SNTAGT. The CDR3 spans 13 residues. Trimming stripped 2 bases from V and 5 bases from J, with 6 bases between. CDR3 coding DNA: TGTGCCAGCAGTGACGGGGGGACCGGGGAGCTGTTTTTT. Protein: CASSDGGTGELFF.

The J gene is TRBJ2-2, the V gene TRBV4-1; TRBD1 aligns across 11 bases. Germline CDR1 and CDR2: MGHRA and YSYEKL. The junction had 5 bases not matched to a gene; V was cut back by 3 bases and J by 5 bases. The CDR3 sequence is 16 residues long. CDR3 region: CASSHGQGARTGELFF. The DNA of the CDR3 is TGCGCCAGCAGCCACGGACAGGGGGCTAGAACCGGGGAGCTGTTTTTT.

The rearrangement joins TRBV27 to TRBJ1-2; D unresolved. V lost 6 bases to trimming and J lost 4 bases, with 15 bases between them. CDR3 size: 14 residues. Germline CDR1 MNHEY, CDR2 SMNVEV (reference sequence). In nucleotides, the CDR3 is TGTGCCAGCAGCTTTAGGGAACGGAGCTATGGCTACACCTTC. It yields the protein CASSFRERSYGYTF.

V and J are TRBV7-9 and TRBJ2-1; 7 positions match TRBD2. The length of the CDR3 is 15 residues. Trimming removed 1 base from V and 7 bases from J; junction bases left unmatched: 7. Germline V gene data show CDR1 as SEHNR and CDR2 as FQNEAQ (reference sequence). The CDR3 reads CASSLEGGSYNEQFF. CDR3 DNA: TGTGCCAGCAGCTTAGAGGGCGGGAGTTATAATGAGCAGTTCTTC.

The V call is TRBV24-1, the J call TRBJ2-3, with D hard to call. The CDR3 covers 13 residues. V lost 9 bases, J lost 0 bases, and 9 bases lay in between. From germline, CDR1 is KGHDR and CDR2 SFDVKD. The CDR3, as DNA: TGTGCCACCGAGTCTGATAGCACAGATACGCAGTATTTT. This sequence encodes CATESDSTDTQYF.

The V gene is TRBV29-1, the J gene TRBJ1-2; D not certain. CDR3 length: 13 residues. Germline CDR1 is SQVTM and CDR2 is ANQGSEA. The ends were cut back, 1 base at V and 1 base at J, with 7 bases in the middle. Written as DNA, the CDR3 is TGCAGCGTTGAAGGGGTGGGTAACTATGGCTACACCTTC. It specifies CSVEGVGNYGYTF.

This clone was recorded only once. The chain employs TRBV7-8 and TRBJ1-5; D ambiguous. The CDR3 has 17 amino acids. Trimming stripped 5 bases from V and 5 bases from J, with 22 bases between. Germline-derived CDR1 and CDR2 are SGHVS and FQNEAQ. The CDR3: CASSPLRGSALHQPQHF. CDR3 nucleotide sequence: TGTGCCAGCAGCCCTCTACGGGGTTCCGCCCTCCATCAGCCCCAGCATTTT.

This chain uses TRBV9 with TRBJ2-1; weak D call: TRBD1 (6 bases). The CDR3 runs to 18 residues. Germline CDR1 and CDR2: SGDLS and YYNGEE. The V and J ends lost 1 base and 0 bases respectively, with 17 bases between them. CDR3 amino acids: CASSVTVVGGSSYNEQFF. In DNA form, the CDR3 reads TGTGCCAGCAGCGTAACGGTTGTAGGGGGAAGCTCCTACAATGAGCAGTTCTTC.

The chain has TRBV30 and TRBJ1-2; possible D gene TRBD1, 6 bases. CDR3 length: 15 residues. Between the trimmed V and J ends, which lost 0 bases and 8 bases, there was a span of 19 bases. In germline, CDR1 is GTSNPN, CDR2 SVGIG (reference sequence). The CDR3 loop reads CAWSVSGTPSYGYTF. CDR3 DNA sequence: TGTGCCTGGAGTGTATCCGGGACACCGTCCTACGGCTACACCTTC.

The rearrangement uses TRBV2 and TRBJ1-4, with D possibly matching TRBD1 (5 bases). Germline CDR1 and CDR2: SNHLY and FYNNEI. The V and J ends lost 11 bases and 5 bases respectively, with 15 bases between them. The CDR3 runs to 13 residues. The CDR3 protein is CAGKWGMNEKLFF. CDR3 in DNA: TGTGCCGGGAAGTGGGGGATGAATGAAAAACTGTTTTTT.

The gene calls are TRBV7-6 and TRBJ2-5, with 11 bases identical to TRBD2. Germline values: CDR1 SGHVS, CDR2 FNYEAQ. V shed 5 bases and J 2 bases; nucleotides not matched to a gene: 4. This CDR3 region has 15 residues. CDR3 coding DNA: TGTGCCAGCAGCCGAGGGACTAGCGGACAAGAGACCCAGTACTTC. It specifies CASSRGTSGQETQYF.